This T cell receptor beta chain stems from a study of blood T cell repertoires in COVID-19. CDR1 is SQVTM and CDR2 is ANQGSEA in the germline V gene. This CDR3 contains 15 residues. V dropped 3 bases and J dropped 7 bases, with 21 bases sitting between them. The repertoire was sequenced with immunoSEQ multiplex PCR; TCRdb's copy has only in-frame clones and lacks some. The table has roughly 90,000 clones, roughly 90% seen once. Material: peripheral blood. The sequence was obtained from a human donor with active COVID-19. The donor label of this sample is uncertain. The chain recombines TRBV29-1 with TRBJ1-2, with D unresolved. CDR3: CSVDSGVQPSGGYTF. The DNA for the CDR3 is TGCAGCGTTGACTCAGGTGTTCAACCGTCCGGTGGCTACACCTTC.